The T cell receptor (beta chain) described here comes from a study of T cells in Graves' hyperthyroidism and ophthalmopathy. Study-wide points: In validation, the model predicted ophthalmopathy. These predictions came a median roughly 6.5 months before onset.

This CDR3 has 14 amino acids. Germline assignment: CDR1 DFQATT and CDR2 SNEGSKA (reference sequence). Trimming left V 5 bases short and J 2 bases short, with 14 bases between. RNA transcripts were the template for amplifying TCR beta CDR3 regions. With the HTBI primer set, the TCR CDR3 went through a first round of RT-PCR. TCRdb recomputed calls from the multiplex PCR reads with MiXCR, one row per CDR3 protein. In the table there are about 300,000 distinct CDR3 sequences, about 13% of which are singletons. This clonotype has ten or more counts. What it binds is unknown. Among the patients, aged 18 to 65, hyperthyroidism was newly diagnosed and had lasted under 2 months. Uncontrolled infection, other autoimmune disease, pregnancy or lactation excluded patients.

V usage is TRBV20-1 and J usage is TRBJ2-3; a weak D match, TRBD2 (6 bases). Sample: blood. This TCR derives from a woman in her thirties or forties with Graves' hyperthyroidism. CDR3 in DNA: TGCAGTGCTGGCTGGAGGAGGGACACAGATACGCAGTATTTT. It encodes CSAGWRRDTDTQYF.